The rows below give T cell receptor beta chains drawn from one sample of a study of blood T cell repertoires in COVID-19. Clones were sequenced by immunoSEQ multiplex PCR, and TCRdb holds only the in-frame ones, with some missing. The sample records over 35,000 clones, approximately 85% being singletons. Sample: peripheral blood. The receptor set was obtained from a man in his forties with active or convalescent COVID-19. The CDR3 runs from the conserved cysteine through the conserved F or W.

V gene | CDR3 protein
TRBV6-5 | CASRRTQGSNQPQHF
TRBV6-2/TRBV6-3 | CASSYVPGTGSNQPQHF
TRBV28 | CASSFRDRGNPSEQFF
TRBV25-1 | CASSESGGSLNEKLFF
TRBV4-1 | CASSQDLQADNEQFF
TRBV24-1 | CATSDTTIPAGSYNEQFF
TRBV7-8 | CASSLEPTAETQYF
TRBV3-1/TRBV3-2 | CASSQPLAGGRYEQYF
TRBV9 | CASSPGTGSSYNEQFF
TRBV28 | CASSPPRGATEAFF
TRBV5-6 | CASSLARDTQYF
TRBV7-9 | CASSLDISNEQFF
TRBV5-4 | CASSLRGAPNTGELFF
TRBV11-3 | CAITAGATSTDTQYF
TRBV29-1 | CSVWRKTQYF
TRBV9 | CASSLETGGYNEQFF
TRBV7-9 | CASSLGTGVFGTEAFF
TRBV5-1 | CASSGQGDEQYF
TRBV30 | CASTGTGRYYEQYF
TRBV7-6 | CASSQGQGDYNEQFF
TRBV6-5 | CASTREPGGNTEAFF
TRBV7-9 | CASSPSTGDRAYNEQFF
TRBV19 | CASREYRDRGVYGYTF
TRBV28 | CASSFPLRNTEAFF
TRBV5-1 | CASSPGGDPYEQYF
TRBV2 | CASIWTSAYNEQFF
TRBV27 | CASSNLPGTSGVYSYEQYF
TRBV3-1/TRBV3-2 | CASSQPGSSGANVLTF
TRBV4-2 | CASSQRTGDEQYF
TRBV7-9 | CASSSGQGQGTGELFF
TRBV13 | CASSPAGGYGNTIYF
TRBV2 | CASSRLSGVLAEKLFF
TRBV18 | CASSPRVDQETQYF
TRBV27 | CASSFSGGGTEAFF
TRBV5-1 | CASSLGQVGETQYF
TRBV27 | CASSLIAFGSKNEQYF
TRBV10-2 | CASSESFGGGEQFF
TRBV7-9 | CASSHGLPRYEQYF
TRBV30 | CAWTWSGNTEAFF
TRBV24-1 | CATSETSGATDTQYF
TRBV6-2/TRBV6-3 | CASSSGTGGTTEAFF
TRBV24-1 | CATSDGGGQASNYGYTF
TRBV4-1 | CASSRQSNTEAFF
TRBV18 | CASSPGQIKNSPLHF